The sequence of this TCR beta chain was determined in a study of T cell responses to AZD1222 COVID-19 vaccine. Study observations and caveats: A rise in Spike-specific TCR breadth and depth followed two AZD1222 doses. Sampled repertoires all dated from after the peak T cell response. Seropositive status at baseline applied to only 5 or 6 AZD1222 recipients.

This clone was seen only once. Its antigen remains unknown. Sequencing was performed with immunoSEQ multiplex PCR; in TCRdb, only in-frame clones are kept and a portion is missing. The sample contains some 120,000 clones, 70% to 90% of which appear only once. CDR3 length: 13 residues. The ends were cut back, 3 bases at V and 3 bases at J, with 8 bases in the middle. The germline gives CDR1 SEHNR, CDR2 FQNEAQ (reference sequence). The TCR originated in an adult in good health. The specimen comprised peripheral blood, sampled on day 0 of AZD1222 vaccination. This rearrangement joins TRBV7-9 to TRBJ1-1; the D is unclear. The CDR3 nucleotides read TGTGCCAGCAGCTTCGTGCCTGACACTGAAGCTTTCTTT. The encoded protein is CASSFVPDTEAFF.